This passage covers 6 T cell receptor beta chains from one sample sequenced in a study of TIL therapy for anti-PD-1-resistant metastatic lung cancer. Sample time point: pre-treatment sample, taken before nivolumab and TIL therapy. The immunoSEQ assay was v3. Data came from immunoSEQ multiplex PCR; TCRdb stores just in-frame clones and leaves some out. This table holds about 36,000 clones, around four fifths found once. Sequencing used blood, obtained at baseline. These TCRs come from a person aged 25-80 years with non-small cell lung cancer.

The chain couples TRBV7-6 to TRBJ2-7, with D perhaps matching TRBD2 (5 bases). CDR3 length: 15 residues. Trimming pared 0 bases from V and 3 bases from J, leaving 12 bases between. Germline lookup yields CDR1 SGHVS and CDR2 FNYEAQ. The CDR3 loop reads CASSLARVGGYEQYF. Here the CDR3 DNA reads TGTGCCAGCAGCTTAGCTCGGGTAGGAGGCTACGAGCAGTACTTC.

This chain links TRBV7-2 with TRBJ2-3; 9 bases map to TRBD2. The V and J ends lost 5 bases and 4 bases, in that order; junction bases with no gene match: 4. This CDR3 has 14 amino acids. CDR1 is SGHTA and CDR2 is FQGNSA in the germline V gene. The CDR3 sequence is CASSAGLAADTQYF. The CDR3 nucleotides read TGTGCCAGCAGCGCGGGACTAGCAGCAGATACGCAGTATTTT.

The rearrangement links TRBV7-9 to TRBJ1-1; TRBD1 matches at 12 bases. The trim removed 5 bases at V and 5 bases at J, leaving 3 bases unmatched. The CDR3 sequence is 14 residues long. CDR1 is SEHNR and CDR2 is FQNEAQ in the germline V gene (reference sequence). The DNA for the CDR3 is TGTGCCAGCAGCCCGGGACAGGGGGCGACTGAAGCTTTCTTT. Its translation is CASSPGQGATEAFF.

The V call is TRBV30, the J call TRBJ1-5; a possible D gene is TRBD1 (6 bases). Germline-derived CDR1 and CDR2 are GTSNPN and SVGIG (reference sequence). The CDR3 totals 15 residues. V lost 2 bases and J lost 4, with 15 bases in between. CDR3 DNA: TGTGCCTGGAGTCCGGGGGGGGCAGGGAATCAGCCCCAGCATTTT. Encoded protein: CAWSPGGAGNQPQHF.

The J gene is TRBJ2-3, the V gene TRBV25-1; D is unclear. Trimming took 0 bases from V and 2 from J, leaving 6 bases between them. Germline loops: CDR1 MGHDK, CDR2 SYGVNS. The CDR3 is made up of 14 amino acids. The DNA for the CDR3 is TGTGCCAGCAGTGAATATTGGTCCACAGATACGCAGTATTTT. Protein: CASSEYWSTDTQYF.

The genes are TRBV28 and TRBJ1-1; D gene ambiguous. This CDR3 region has 12 residues. Germline-derived CDR1 and CDR2 are MDHEN and SYDVKM. The V gene lost 10 bases and the J gene lost 5 bases, with 14 bases spanning the gap. The chain's CDR3 is CATPRERTEAFF. In DNA, the CDR3 is TGTGCCACGCCTAGGGAAAGAACTGAAGCTTTCTTT.